This TCR beta chain is from a study of T-cell memory formation after mild COVID-19. Study summary: Largely, the TCR clusters proved donor specific.

The table lists this clonotype with a few counts. Its antigen is currently unknown. Trimming removed 3 bases from V and 5 bases from J, with 14 bases in between. The CDR3 runs 15 residues. The germline CDR1 and CDR2 sequences are SGHNT and YENEEA. Study-wide findings and caveats: Prior to infection, memory already included some responding clones, suggesting cross-reactive memory joined.

TCRdb ran MiXCR on the 5' RACE reads and lists one entry per CDR3 protein. The data hold roughly 120,000 distinct CDR3 sequences, with around a sixth observed a single time. The origin of this receptor is an adult woman who had mild COVID-19 (a few samples of this study predate the infection). Cell type and time point are not known. V gene TRBV11-3 combines with J gene TRBJ2-1, with D tentatively TRBD1 or TRBD2 (6 bases each). Source material: PBMCs or a T cell subset sorted from them (not recorded which). This CDR3 reads CASSLRGVADNEQFF. CDR3 coding DNA: TGTGCCAGCAGCTTGAGGGGGGTGGCGGACAATGAGCAGTTCTTC.